This entry features one TCR beta chain sequence. The sample originates from a study of blood T cell repertoires in COVID-19. Trimming at V came to 3 bases and at J to 6 bases, leaving 7 bases not matched to a gene. The CDR3 consists of 15 residues. Germline values: CDR1 SGHTA, CDR2 FQGNSA. Followed longitudinally, the Seattle patients had been enrolled during active infection. Original methodology: Cell counts per sample came from amplifying reference gene primers. Some clones are missing from TCRdb's copy, which holds only in-frame ones; the method was immunoSEQ multiplex PCR. The DNA was the basis for D and trimming; V, J and clone size are from that table. This table has under 450,000 clones, roughly 90% appearing once.

The sequencing input was peripheral blood. The clonotype originates from a woman aged 60 to 75 with COVID-19, enrolled during active disease. The gene calls are TRBV7-2 and TRBJ1-5, with 8 bases lining up with TRBD1. Here the CDR3 DNA reads TGTGCCAGCAGCTTTCAGGGGGCGCTGAGTCAGCCCCAGCATTTT. It encodes CASSFQGALSQPQHF.